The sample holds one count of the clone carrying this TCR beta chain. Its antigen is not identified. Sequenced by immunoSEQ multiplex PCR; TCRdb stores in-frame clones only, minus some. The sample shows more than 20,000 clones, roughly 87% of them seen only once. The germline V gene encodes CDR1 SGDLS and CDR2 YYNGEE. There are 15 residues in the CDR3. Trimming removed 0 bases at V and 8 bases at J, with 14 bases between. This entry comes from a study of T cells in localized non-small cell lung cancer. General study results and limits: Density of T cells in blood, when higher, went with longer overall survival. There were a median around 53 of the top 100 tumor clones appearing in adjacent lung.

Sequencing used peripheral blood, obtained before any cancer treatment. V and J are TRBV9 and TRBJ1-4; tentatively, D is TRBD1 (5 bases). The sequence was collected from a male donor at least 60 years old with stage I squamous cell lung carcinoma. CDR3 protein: CASSVDAGRVEKLFF. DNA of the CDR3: TGTGCCAGCAGCGTAGATGCAGGGAGGGTAGAAAAACTGTTTTTT.